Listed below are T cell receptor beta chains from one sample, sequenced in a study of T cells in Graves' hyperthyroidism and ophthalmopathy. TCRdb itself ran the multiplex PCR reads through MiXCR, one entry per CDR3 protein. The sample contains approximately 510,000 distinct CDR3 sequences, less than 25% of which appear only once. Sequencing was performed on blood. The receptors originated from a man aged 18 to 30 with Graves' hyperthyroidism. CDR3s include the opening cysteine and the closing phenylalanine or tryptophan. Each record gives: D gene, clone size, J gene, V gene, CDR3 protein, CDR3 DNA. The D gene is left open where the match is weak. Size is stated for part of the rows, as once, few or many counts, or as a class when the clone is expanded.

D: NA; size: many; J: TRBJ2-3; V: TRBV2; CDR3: CASSADRTTDTQYF; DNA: TGTGCCAGCAGCGCCGACAGGACTACGGATACGCAGTATTTT
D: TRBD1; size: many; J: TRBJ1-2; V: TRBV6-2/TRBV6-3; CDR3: CASSRTPGQGVYGYTF; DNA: TGTGCCAGCAGTAGAACCCCGGGACAGGGGGTCTATGGCTACACCTTC
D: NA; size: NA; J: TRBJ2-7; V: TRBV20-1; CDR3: CSAPPTTSYEQYF; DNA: TGCAGTGCTCCCCCGACTACCTCCTACGAGCAGTACTTC
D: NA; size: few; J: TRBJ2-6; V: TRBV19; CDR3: CASSAPSDGFFSGANVLTF; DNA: TGTGCCAGTAGTGCCCCCTCGGACGGTTTTTTCTCTGGGGCCAACGTCCTGACTTTC
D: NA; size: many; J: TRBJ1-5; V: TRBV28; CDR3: CASSLWTDQPQHF; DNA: TGTGCCAGCAGTTTATGGACAGATCAGCCCCAGCATTTT
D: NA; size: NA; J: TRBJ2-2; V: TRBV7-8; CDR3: CASSLGLGNTGELLF; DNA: TGTGCCAGCAGCTTAGGTTTGGGGAACACCGGGGAGCTGCTTTTT
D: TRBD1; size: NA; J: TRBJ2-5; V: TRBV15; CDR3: CATGEGQVRETQYF; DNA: TGTGCCACTGGAGAGGGACAGGTCCGGGAGACCCAGTACTTC
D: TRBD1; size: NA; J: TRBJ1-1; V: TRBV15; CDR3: CATSTGDRVNTEAFF; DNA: TGTGCCACCAGCACAGGCGACAGGGTGAACACTGAAGCTTTCTTT
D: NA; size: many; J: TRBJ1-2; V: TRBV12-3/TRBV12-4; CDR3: CASSPFKGAVYGYTF; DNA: TGTGCCAGCAGTCCGTTTAAGGGAGCGGTCTATGGCTACACCTTC
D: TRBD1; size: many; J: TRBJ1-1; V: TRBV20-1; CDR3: CSARVGTGVNTEAFF; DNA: TGCAGTGCTAGGGTCGGGACAGGGGTGAACACTGAAGCTTTCTTT
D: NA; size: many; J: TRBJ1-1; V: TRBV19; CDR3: CASSARLNTEAFF; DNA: TGTGCCAGTAGTGCCCGACTGAACACTGAAGCTTTCTTT
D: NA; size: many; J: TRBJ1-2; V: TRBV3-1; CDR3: CASSQAKFNYGYTF; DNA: TGTGCCAGCAGCCAAGCAAAGTTTAACTATGGCTACACCTTC
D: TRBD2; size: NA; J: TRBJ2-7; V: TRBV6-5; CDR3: CASSYLAGGDYEQYF; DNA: TGTGCCAGCAGTTATCTAGCGGGGGGGGACTACGAGCAGTACTTC
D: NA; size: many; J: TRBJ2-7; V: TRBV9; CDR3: CASSAHPDNYEQYF; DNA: TGTGCCAGCAGCGCCCACCCAGACAACTACGAGCAGTACTTC
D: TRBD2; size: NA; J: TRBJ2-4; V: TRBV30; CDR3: CAWSVSGGRAKNIQYF; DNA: TGTGCCTGGAGTGTCTCGGGCGGGAGGGCCAAAAACATTCAGTACTTC
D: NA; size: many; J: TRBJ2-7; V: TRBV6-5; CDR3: CASSYSTTGTITYEQYF; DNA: TGTGCCAGCAGTTACTCAACCACCGGGACAATTACCTACGAGCAGTACTTC
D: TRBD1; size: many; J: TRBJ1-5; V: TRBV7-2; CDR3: CASSAGTGTDSNQPQHF; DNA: TGTGCCAGCAGCGCCGGGACAGGGACAGATAGCAATCAGCCCCAGCATTTT
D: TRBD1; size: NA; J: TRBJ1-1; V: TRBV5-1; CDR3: CASSGWTGGEEAFF; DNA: TGCGCCAGCAGCGGCTGGACAGGGGGCGAGGAAGCTTTCTTT
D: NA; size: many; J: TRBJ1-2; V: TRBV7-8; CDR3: CASSLGKGSGGYTF; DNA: TGTGCCAGCAGCTTAGGGAAGGGGTCTGGTGGCTACACCTTC
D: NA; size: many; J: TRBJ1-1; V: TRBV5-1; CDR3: CASSREGSVDEAFF; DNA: TGCGCCAGCAGCAGGGAGGGGTCGGTCGATGAAGCTTTCTTT
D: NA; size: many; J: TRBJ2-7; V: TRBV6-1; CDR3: CASTQTYYEQYF; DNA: TGTGCCAGCACACAGACTTACTACGAGCAGTACTTC
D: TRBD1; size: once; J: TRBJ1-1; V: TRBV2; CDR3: CASSEGQGVTEAFF; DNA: TGTGCCAGCAGCGAAGGACAGGGGGTAACTGAAGCTTTCTTT
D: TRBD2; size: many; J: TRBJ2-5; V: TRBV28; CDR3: CASTGSGGAPETQYF; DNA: TGTGCCAGCACCGGTAGCGGGGGGGCCCCAGAGACCCAGTACTTC
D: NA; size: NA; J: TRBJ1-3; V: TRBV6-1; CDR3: CASGLGGKPIYF; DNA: TGTGCCAGCGGACTAGGGGGGAAACCCATATATTTT
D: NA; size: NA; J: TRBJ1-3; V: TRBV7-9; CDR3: CASSSRDTSGNTIYF; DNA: TGTGCCAGCAGCTCCCGCGACACCTCTGGAAACACCATATATTTT
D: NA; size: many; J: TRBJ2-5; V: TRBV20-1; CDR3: CSADQFETQYF; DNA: TGCAGTGCTGATCAGTTTGAGACCCAGTACTTC
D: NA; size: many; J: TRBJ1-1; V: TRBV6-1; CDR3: CAWSKGEAFF; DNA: TGTGCCTGGTCCAAGGGGGAAGCTTTCTTT
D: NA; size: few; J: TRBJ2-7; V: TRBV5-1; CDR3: CASSPINWGSYEQYF; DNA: TGCGCCAGCAGCCCTATTAACTGGGGATCCTACGAGCAGTACTTC
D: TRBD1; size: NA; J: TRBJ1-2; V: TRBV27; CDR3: CASSFGQGRDFYGYTF; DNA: TGTGCCAGCAGTTTCGGACAGGGGCGAGACTTTTATGGCTACACCTTC
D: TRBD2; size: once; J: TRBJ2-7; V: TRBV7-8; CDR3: CASSFQGLAGAGEDF; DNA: TGTGCCAGCAGCTTCCAAGGACTAGCGGGAGCGGGCGAGGACTTC
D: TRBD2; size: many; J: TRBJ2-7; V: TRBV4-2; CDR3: CASSPSGVSSYEQYF; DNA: TGTGCCAGCAGCCCAAGCGGGGTTAGCTCCTACGAGCAGTACTTC
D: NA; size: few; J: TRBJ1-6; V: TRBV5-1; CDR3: CASSSGTKGSPLHF; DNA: TGCGCCAGCAGCTCCGGGACAAAGGGGTCACCCCTCCACTTT
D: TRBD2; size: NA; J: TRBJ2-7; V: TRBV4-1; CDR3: CASSQATGTSGIYSYEQYF; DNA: TGCGCCAGCAGCCAAGCCACCGGGACTAGCGGGATTTACTCCTACGAGCAGTACTTC
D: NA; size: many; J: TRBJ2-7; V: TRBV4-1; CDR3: CASSQERDTFSYEQYF; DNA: TGCGCCAGCAGCCAAGAACGGGACACCTTCTCCTACGAGCAGTACTTC
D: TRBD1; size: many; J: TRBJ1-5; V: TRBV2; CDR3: CASKGQLNQPQHF; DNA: TGTGCCAGCAAGGGACAGCTCAATCAGCCCCAGCATTTT
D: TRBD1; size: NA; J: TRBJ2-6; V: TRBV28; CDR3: CASSFRPHFGTGEVANVLTF; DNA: TGTGCCAGCAGTTTCAGACCACACTTCGGGACAGGGGAGGTGGCCAACGTCCTGACTTTC
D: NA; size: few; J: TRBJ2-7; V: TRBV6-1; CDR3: CASSETGARRTYEQYF; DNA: TGTGCCAGCAGTGAAACGGGGGCCAGGAGGACCTACGAGCAGTACTTC
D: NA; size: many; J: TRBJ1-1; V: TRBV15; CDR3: CATSRDSGLAFF; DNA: TGTGCCACCAGCAGAGATTCGGGGTTGGCTTTCTTT
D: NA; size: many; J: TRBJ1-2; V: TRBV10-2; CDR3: CASSEWSTGYGYTF; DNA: TGCGCCAGCAGTGAATGGTCAACAGGCTATGGCTACACCTTC
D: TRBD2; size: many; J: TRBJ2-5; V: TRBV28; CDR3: CASSLGSGGAQETQYF; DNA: TGTGCCAGCAGTTTAGGGAGCGGGGGCGCACAAGAGACCCAGTACTTC
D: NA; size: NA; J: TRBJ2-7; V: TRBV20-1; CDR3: CSARDRTGINEQYF; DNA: TGCAGTGCTAGAGATCGAACAGGGATTAACGAGCAGTACTTC
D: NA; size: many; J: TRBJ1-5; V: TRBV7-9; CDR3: CASSFDGVRWPQHF; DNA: TGTGCCAGCAGCTTCGACGGGGTTCGGTGGCCCCAGCATTTT
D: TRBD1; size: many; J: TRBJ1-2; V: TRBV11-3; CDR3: CASSLGTGGAVGYGYTF; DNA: TGTGCCAGCAGCTTAGGGACAGGGGGCGCAGTGGGCTATGGCTACACCTTC
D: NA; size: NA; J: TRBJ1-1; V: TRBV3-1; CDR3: CASSRASRGVEAFF; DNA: TGTGCCAGCAGCCGGGCGTCGAGAGGGGTTGAAGCTTTCTTT
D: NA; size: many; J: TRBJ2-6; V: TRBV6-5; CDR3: CASSFDSSGANVLTF; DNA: TGTGCCAGCAGTTTTGACAGTTCTGGGGCCAACGTCCTGACTTTC
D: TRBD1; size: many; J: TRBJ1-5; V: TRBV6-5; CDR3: CASTTGTGEQPQHF; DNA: TGTGCCAGCACAACTGGGACAGGGGAACAGCCCCAGCATTTT
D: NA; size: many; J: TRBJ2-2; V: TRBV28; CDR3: CASSFSRVSGELFF; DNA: TGTGCCAGCAGTTTTTCCAGGGTTTCCGGGGAGCTGTTTTTT
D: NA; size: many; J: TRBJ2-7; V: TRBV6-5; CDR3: CASSYSSRASSDEQYF; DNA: TGTGCCAGCAGTTACTCGAGCCGGGCGTCATCGGACGAGCAGTACTTC
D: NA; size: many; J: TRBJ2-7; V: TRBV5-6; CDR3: CASSSMGSEQYF; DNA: TGTGCCAGCAGCTCAATGGGAAGCGAGCAGTACTTC
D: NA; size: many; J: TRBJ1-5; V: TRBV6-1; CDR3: CASSPDRINQPQHF; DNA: TGTGCCAGCAGCCCTGACAGAATCAATCAGCCCCAGCATTTT
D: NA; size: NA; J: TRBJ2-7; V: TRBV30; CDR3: CAWSPDTYEQYF; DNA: TGTGCCTGGAGTCCAGACACCTACGAGCAGTACTTC
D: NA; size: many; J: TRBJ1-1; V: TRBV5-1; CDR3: CASSLVTGSIAEAFF; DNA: TGCGCCAGCAGCTTGGTTACAGGGTCAATTGCTGAAGCTTTCTTT
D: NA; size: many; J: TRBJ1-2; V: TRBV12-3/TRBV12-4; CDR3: CASSFSPRGYGYTF; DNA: TGTGCCAGCAGTTTTAGCCCGAGGGGCTATGGCTACACCTTC
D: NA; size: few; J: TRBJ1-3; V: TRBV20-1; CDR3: CSARDLEKGNTIYF; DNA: TGCAGTGCTAGAGATCTCGAGAAAGGAAACACCATATATTTT
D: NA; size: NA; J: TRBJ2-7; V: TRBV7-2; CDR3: CASSFQQGRSYEQYF; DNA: TGTGCCAGCAGCTTTCAGCAGGGGCGCTCCTACGAGCAGTACTTC
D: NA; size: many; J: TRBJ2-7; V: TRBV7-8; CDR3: CASSLGGVSEQYF; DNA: TGTGCCAGCAGCTTAGGGGGAGTGTCGGAGCAGTACTTC
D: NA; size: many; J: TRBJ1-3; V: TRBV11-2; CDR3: CASSLEASGNTIYF; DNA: TGTGCCAGCAGCTTAGAGGCCTCTGGAAACACCATATATTTT
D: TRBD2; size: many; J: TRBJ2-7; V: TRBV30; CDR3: CAWTTGTSYEQYF; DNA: TGTGCCTGGACAACCGGGACTAGCTACGAGCAGTACTTC